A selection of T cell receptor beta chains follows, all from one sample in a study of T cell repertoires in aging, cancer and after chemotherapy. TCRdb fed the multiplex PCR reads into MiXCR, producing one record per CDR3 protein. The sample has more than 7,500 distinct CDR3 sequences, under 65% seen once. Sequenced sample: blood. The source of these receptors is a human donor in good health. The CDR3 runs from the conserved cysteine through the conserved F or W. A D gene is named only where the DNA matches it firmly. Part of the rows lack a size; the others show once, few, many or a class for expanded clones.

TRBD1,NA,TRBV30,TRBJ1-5,TGTGCCTGGAGCGTCACGGGACAGTACAATCAGCCCCAGCATTTT,CAWSVTGQYNQPQHF
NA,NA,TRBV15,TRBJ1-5,TGTGCCACCTCCAGGCCCAACCAGCCCCAGCATTTT,CATSRPNQPQHF
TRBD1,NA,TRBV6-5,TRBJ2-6,TGTGCCAGCAGGAGGGACAGCGTCTCTGGGGCCAACGTCCTGACTTTC,CASRRDSVSGANVLTF
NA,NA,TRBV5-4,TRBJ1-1,TGTGCCAGCAGCTTGGATAGAGCGAAGGGTGGGGGAGCTTTCTTT,CASSLDRAKGGGAFF
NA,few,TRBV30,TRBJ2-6,TGTGCCTGGAGTTGGGCAGGGAGGACTCTCTCTGGGGCCAACGTCCTGACTTTC,CAWSWAGRTLSGANVLTF
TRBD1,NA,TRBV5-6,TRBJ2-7,TGTGCCAGCAGCTTGGCCGGGACAGCAGCCTACGAGCAGTACTTC,CASSLAGTAAYEQYF
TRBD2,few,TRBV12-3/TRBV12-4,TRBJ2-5,TGTGCCAGCAGTTTTCCCCGGACTAGCGGGGGGGCAGGCCGGGAGACCCAGTACTTC,CASSFPRTSGGAGRETQYF
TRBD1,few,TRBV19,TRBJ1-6,TGTGCCAGTAGTATCAAGGACAGGATGAGCTTCTATAATTCACCCCTCCACTTT,CASSIKDRMSFYNSPLHF
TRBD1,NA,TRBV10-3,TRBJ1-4,TGTGCCATCAGAGGACAGGGGGCGGGTGAAAAACTGTTTTTT,CAIRGQGAGEKLFF
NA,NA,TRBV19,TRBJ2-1,TGTGCCAGTAGTATGGCAGGGGGGGACTACAATGAGCAGTTCTTC,CASSMAGGDYNEQFF
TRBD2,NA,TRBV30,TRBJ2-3,TGTGCCTGGAAATATAGCGGGGGGGCCACAGATACGCAGTATTTT,CAWKYSGGATDTQYF
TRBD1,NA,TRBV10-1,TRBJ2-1,TGCGCCAGCAGTGAGTGGGACAGGGACAATGAGCAGTTCTTC,CASSEWDRDNEQFF
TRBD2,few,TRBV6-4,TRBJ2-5,TGTGCCAGCAGTCCAAGCGGGGAAGAGACCCAGTACTTC,CASSPSGEETQYF
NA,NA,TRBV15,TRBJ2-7,TGTGCCACCAGCAGAGATACTCGGGGATACGAGCAGTACTTC,CATSRDTRGYEQYF
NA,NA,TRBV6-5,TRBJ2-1,TGTGCCAGCAGTCCTTGGACTGGTTACAATGAGCAGTTCTTC,CASSPWTGYNEQFF
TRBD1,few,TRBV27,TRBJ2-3,TGTGCCAGCAGTTTATCGGCAGGGGGCGCGGGTGGTACGCAGTATTTT,CASSLSAGGAGGTQYF
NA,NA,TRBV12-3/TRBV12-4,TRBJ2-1,TGTGCCAGCAGCCATACTAGAGGAACCTACAATGAGCAGTTCTTC,CASSHTRGTYNEQFF
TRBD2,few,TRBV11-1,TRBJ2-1,TGTGCCAGCAGCGCCCGGACTAGCGGGTTGGGGAATGAGCAGTTCTTC,CASSARTSGLGNEQFF
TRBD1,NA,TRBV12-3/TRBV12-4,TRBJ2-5,TGTGCCAGCAGTCTCGGGACAGGGCGCAGAGAGACCCAGTACTTC,CASSLGTGRRETQYF
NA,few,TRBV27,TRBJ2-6,TGTGCCAGCAGTTTATCCGTGCTAGCCTCTGGGGCCAACGTCCTGACTTTC,CASSLSVLASGANVLTF
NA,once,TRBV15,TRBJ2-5,TGTGCCACCAGCAGAGATAGGGCGGGGGCAGAGACCCAGTACTTC,CATSRDRAGAETQYF
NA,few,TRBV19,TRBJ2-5,TGTGCCAGCTCCGGGGCTCAACAAGAGACCCAGTACTTC,CASSGAQQETQYF
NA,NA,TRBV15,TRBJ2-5,TGTGCCACCAGCAGAGATCAGGGAGGCGAGACCCAGTACTTC,CATSRDQGGETQYF
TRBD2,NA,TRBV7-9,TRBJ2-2,TGTGCCAGCAGCCCATGGACTAGCGAATTCACCGGGGAGCTGTTTTTT,CASSPWTSEFTGELFF
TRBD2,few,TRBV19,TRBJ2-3,TGTGCCAGTAGTATTGGGGGGGGGGTCACAGATACGCAGTATTTT,CASSIGGGVTDTQYF
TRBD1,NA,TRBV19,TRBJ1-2,TGTGCCAGTAGTGAATCACAGGGGGCCTATGGCTACACCTTC,CASSESQGAYGYTF
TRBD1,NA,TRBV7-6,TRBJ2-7,TGTGCCAGCAGTTACACCCCGACAGGGGCCTACGAGCAGTACTTC,CASSYTPTGAYEQYF
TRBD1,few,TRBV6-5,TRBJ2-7,TGTGCCAGCAGTTACTCACAGGGGACCGCCTCATACGAGCAGTACTTC,CASSYSQGTASYEQYF
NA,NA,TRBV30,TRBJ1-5,TGTGCCTGGAGTAAGGGGAGTAGGCAGCCCCAGCATTTT,CAWSKGSRQPQHF
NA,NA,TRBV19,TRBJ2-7,TGTGCCAGTAGTACTGGGCTGCCCTACGAGCAGTACTTC,CASSTGLPYEQYF
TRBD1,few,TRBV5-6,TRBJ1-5,TGTGCCAGCAGCCTACGCCTAACAGGGGAGGGTCAGCCCCAGCATTTT,CASSLRLTGEGQPQHF
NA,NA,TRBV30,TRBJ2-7,TGTGCCTGGAGTGTAGGTAGGGGCTCGCTCTTCGGGGAGCAGTACTTC,CAWSVGRGSLFGEQYF
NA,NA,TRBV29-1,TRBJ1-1,TGCAGCGTTGGAAAAGGGTGGAACACTGAAGCTTTCTTT,CSVGKGWNTEAFF
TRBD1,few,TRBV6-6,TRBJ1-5,TGTGCCAGCAGCCACCTACCCGGGACAGGGAGTCAGCCCCAGCATTTT,CASSHLPGTGSQPQHF
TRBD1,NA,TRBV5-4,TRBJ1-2,TGTGCCAGCAGATCGACAGGGCCCTATGGCTACACCTTC,CASRSTGPYGYTF
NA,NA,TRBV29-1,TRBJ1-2,TGCAGCGTTGTAGGTGACTCAAGGGGCGACTATGGCTACACCTTC,CSVVGDSRGDYGYTF
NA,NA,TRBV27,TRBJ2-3,TGTGCCAGCAGTTTCAGTGGAGTTGGGGATACGCAGTATTTT,CASSFSGVGDTQYF
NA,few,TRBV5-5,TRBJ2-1,TGTGCCAGCAGCCCTACTCCTGTTGGTGAGCAGTTCTTC,CASSPTPVGEQFF
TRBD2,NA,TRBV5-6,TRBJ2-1,TGTGCCAGCAGCAAAGGACTAGCGGTCAATGAGCAGTTCTTC,CASSKGLAVNEQFF